This T cell receptor (beta chain) comes out of a study of technical replicates of blood from four donors. Germline V gives CDR1 MNHEY, CDR2 SVGAGI. The CDR3 sequence is 15 residues long. V lost 10 bases to trimming and J lost 4 bases, with 20 bases between them. The data were produced by immunoSEQ multiplex PCR, yet TCRdb's version contains in-frame clones alone and is incomplete. Among 50,000 to 70,000 clones, about 95% were seen once, and the ten largest hold less than 3.5%. This clonotype was obtained from a human donor in good health. Some clones in this sample may be carry-over from other donors' samples. This chain uses TRBV6-5 with TRBJ1-3; D unclear. The sample taken for sequencing was PBMCs. CDR3 residues: CATSNAGGFGNTIYF. CDR3 DNA sequence: TGTGCCACCTCCAACGCCGGAGGGTTCGGAAACACCATATATTTT.